This T cell receptor beta chain appears in the sequencing data of a study of cytomegalovirus exposure and HLA in healthy donors (dated by TCRdb to between 2016 and 2019). In the study overall: An earlier analysis of under 600 of the donors reported approximately 290 Gb of sequence data and 100 million to 140 million unique TCR beta sequences from about 200 million T cells. Roughly 300 gigabases of sequencing data and approximately 93 million unique TCR sequences were included in an early release covering roughly 600 HLA-typed donors. Of the 300 to 500 genotyped donors, 65% to 90% were placed in the genetic ancestry cluster associated with self-reported Caucasian donors. The aim of the study was to test whether cataloging public T cell receptors could identify signatures of past pathogen exposure. The study used immunosequencing to profile the T cell repertoires of 666 subjects and linked those repertoires to cytomegalovirus serostatus. A separate validation cohort of some 130 different subjects was used in addition to the approximately 640-subject first cohort. High-throughput TCR immunosequencing, statistical association of individual TCRs with disease status, and machine learning were combined to predict cytomegalovirus infection status. A later analysis re-examined previously published TCR beta repertoires from 600 to 700 donors and added high-resolution HLA genotyping to investigate patterns of TCR occurrence. The later analysis used no new phenotypic data to find candidate immune exposures, relying instead on TCR beta sequences and their occurrence across donors. An earlier analysis of around 640 of the donors used high-throughput TCR beta sequencing to judge whether each TCR beta V gene segment behaved as functional or pseudogenic. Donor age, sex, ethnicity and CMV serostatus were compiled alongside the repertoire data. Genome-wide SNP genotypes for about three fifths of the roughly 670 donors were used in a later genetic analysis, which treated that subset as a discovery cohort. Every discovery cohort repertoire had been produced on one sequencing platform. HLA typing covered class I and class II loci at four-digit resolution. The number of donors typed differed by locus, with 629-630 for A, B, C, DRB1 and DQB1, around 500 for DQA1, over 600 for DPA1, and some 450 for DPB1. Because of strong linkage in the cohort, roughly five DR-DQ haplotypes were treated as single units for association and clustering. Among a few hundred genotyped donors of the cohort, an average of about 240,000 unique TCR beta nucleotide sequences were sequenced per donor, 15% to 20% of them non-productive. Summary of the overall study and its limitations: Correlated functional status among segregating V segments might be attributable to linkage disequilibrium, but an unknown experimental factor could not be ruled out. Because counts were too low, 15 to 20 rarely observed V segments, including chromosome 9 orphons, were excluded from the earlier analysis of 587 of the donors. Immune exposure information for the cohort was limited to CMV serostatus. In a later analysis, most CMV-associated TCR beta chains were found to appear HLA-restricted, with HLA associations seemingly driven largely by CMV exposure. A cluster of highly shared sequence variants was judged likely to represent a technical artifact of the sequencing pipeline. Broadly in line with IMGT annotations, most TCR beta V segments showed up in productive rearrangements about 87% or about 30% of the time in an earlier analysis of roughly 590 of the donors. In both the original and validation cohorts, the classifier was reported to diagnose cytomegalovirus status with high specificity and sensitivity. According to the authors, the approach could potentially be generalized to other disease states and immunological phenotypes. Several of the top co-occurrence clusters appeared to be linked to parvovirus B19, influenza, CMV and Epstein-Barr virus, according to a later analysis. In a later genetic analysis, a missense DCLRE1C variant was associated with V-gene and J-gene trimming of TCR beta chains, and the association was replicated in an independent cohort. Across donors, most TCR sequences were observed very rarely, whereas some public TCRs were present in many individuals. When HLA alleles, especially DR and DQ, strongly co-occurred, TCR associations were difficult to assign to individual alleles. In this cohort, only TCR beta chains were sequenced, and detectable features were limited by the absence of alpha or paired-chain data. HLA typing was unavailable for some donors at each locus, so association tests used only the typed subset. In a later analysis, TCR association rates were found to vary across HLA loci, with the most associated TCRs seen for DRB1 alleles and the fewest for HLA-C alleles. In a later analysis, HLA-associated TCR beta chains showed more clonal expansion and lower generation probabilities than non-associated chains that were equally common. In vitro tests confirmed that a few of the cytomegalovirus-associated TCR beta chains recognize cytomegalovirus antigens. In a later analysis, about 16,000 TCR beta sequences were associated with specific HLA alleles at a false discovery rate of 0.05. A further reported finding was that TCR beta sequences accurately predicted the HLA-A and HLA-B alleles for most subjects in the first cohort. Presence/absence analyses assumed roughly uniform sequencing depth across donors, an assumption that may not hold. In the study, 164 TCR beta chains were listed as associated with cytomegalovirus. A later genetic analysis reported fewer N-insertions in productive TCRs among donors in an Asian-associated ancestry cluster than the approximately 670-donor mean.

The cohort was made up of about 670 healthy bone marrow donors. All cohort members were sampled while nominally healthy, although unrecorded immune exposures were likely present. The donor was CMV seronegative and belonged to the group of roughly 330 seronegative cohort members. Each donor provided a peripheral blood sample, and peripheral blood mononuclear cells were used for TCR beta sequencing. Genomic DNA was extracted from the blood cell samples with the Qiagen DNeasy Blood Extraction Kit. About this clone itself: There is no known antigen for this receptor. No much larger clone is present one base from it, and per-base qualities are unavailable.

The library was generated by the immunoSEQ multiplex PCR assay. For the multiplex PCR, a mixture combining 60 forward primers for TCR Vbeta segments and 13 reverse primers for TCR Jbeta segments was used. The CDR3 region of rearranged TCR beta genes was amplified from genomic DNA by a multiplex PCR assay. The Illumina HiSeq System was used to sequence the amplified TCR beta libraries as 87-base-pair reads. From the authors' description of their analysis: A later analysis tallied around 87 million unique TCR beta chains across the 600 to 700 repertoires, and some 10 million of those chains were shared by two or more donors. Raw reads were error-corrected and collapsed into unique sequences with a nearest-neighbor algorithm that merged closely related sequences to remove PCR and sequencing errors. To assign V, D and J gene segments, CDR3 sequences were aligned to IMGT reference sequences. For a sequence to be retained, at least a six-nucleotide match to both a V gene segment and a J gene segment was required. Rearrangements were classified as productive when the CDR3 lacked stop codons and remained in frame with V and J, and all other rearrangements were classified as non-productive. Following IMGT convention, CDR3 was defined as the stretch from the second conserved V-encoded cysteine to the conserved J-encoded phenylalanine. The earlier analysis of 500 to 600 of the donors excluded sequences that lacked an unambiguous match to a single V gene segment. In an earlier analysis of approximately 560 of the donors, a V segment was called functional when productive rearrangements were above 56.7%, and segregating when the standard deviation between donors exceeded 5%. A statistical classification framework was built to diagnose cytomegalovirus status from the catalog of TCR beta chain sequences. A later analysis assigned V and J genes by comparing TCR nucleotide sequences with IMGT/GENE-DB human TR gene sequences. In a later analysis, CDR3 sequences and most-parsimonious VDJ recombination scenarios were assigned using the TCRdist pipeline. A later analysis defined each TCR beta chain by its CDR3 amino acid sequence plus V-gene family, and excluded reads lacking a unique V-gene family. In a later analysis, around 600 highly shared, low-generation-probability nucleotide sequences were removed to address suspected cross-contamination and a sequencing artifact. For each public chain, a later analysis derived a clonal expansion index from normalized ranks of inferred template counts within each repertoire. In a later analysis, generation probabilities were computed with a VDJ recombination model fitted to out-of-frame rearrangements, and the resulting probabilities were checked against IGoR. Hypergeometric tests were used in a later analysis to score TCR-TCR, TCR-HLA and TCR-CMV co-occurrence, with a repertoire-size bias correction applied to the TCR pairs. A later analysis estimated false discovery rates by permuting HLA or CMV assignments 20 times. A later analysis grouped co-occurring TCRs with DBSCAN, adding TCRdist sequence similarity when clustering within HLA-allele-positive subsets. Repertoires with fewer than 30,000 or more than 120,000 public chains, plus five repertoires with anomalous nucleotide sharing, were excluded from co-occurrence clustering. What TCRdb holds here is the immuneACCESS table cut down to in-frame rearrangements. Part of the clones is not present; checked against another copy, under half of the missing clones reflect an unresolved V gene, and the others are unexplained. The V and J calls and clone size were taken over from that table, and D and trimming were inferred from the DNA. The sample profile shows 110,000 to 150,000 clones; around 79% of them were found once. The ten largest clones capture 2.5% to 3.5% of the sample.

Sequencing was performed on PBMCs. This sequence was found in a female donor in good health and CMV-seronegative.

The CDR3 sequence is CASSQSGGSNSPLHF. The DNA sequence reads TGTGCCAGCAGCCAATCAGGGGGAAGTAATTCACCCCTCCACTTT. The chain is encoded by TRBV7-2 joined to TRBJ1-6; 7 of the junction bases match TRBD1. The germline V end is reduced by 5 bases and the J end by 6 bases; junction bases left unmatched: 7. Per the germline V gene, SGHTA is the CDR1 and FQGNSA is the CDR2. Inclusive of the bounding cysteine and phenylalanine, the CDR3 is 15 residues long. The sequence is cut down to CDR3 DNA, 45 bases in frame from base 1.